This entry lists 2 T cell receptor beta chains sequenced from one sample in a study of blood T cells in healthy people across ages. A second about 6 to 12 cycle PCR used barcoded and J-beta primers. Via MiXCR, TCRdb re-called the 5' RACE reads, giving one row per CDR3 protein. The sample contains hundreds of thousands of distinct CDR3 sequences, roughly 21% of which appear only once. The specimen sequenced was blood. The receptors stem from a man between 65 and 85 years old in good health.

The CDR3 reads CSARHGSYNEQFF. The DNA of the CDR3 is TGCAGTGCTAGACACGGATCCTACAATGAGCAGTTCTTC. The chain uses TRBV20-1 and TRBJ2-1; D not resolved. This CDR3 is 13 amino acids long. Trimming pared 2 bases from V and 1 base from J, leaving 6 bases between. CDR1 is DFQATT, CDR2 SNEGSKA, per germline (reference sequence).

The rearrangement uses TRBV9 and TRBJ1-1; D might be TRBD1 (5 bases). The CDR3 runs 17 residues. The V gene's germline CDR1 is SGDLS and CDR2 YYNGEE. Between the trimmed V and J ends, which lost 4 bases and 3 bases, there was a span of 22 bases. CDR3 in amino acids: CASSPPYRPGKDTEAFF. The CDR3 nucleotides read TGTGCCAGCAGCCCTCCATACCGCCCAGGGAAGGACACTGAAGCTTTCTTT.